This is a list of T cell receptor beta chains from one sample in a study of cytotoxic CD8 clonotypes in ibrutinib-treated CLL. Assay: immunoSEQ multiplex PCR; the TCRdb copy retains only in-frame clones and omits some. This table has around 160,000 clones, about 88% appearing once. Sequences were derived from PBMCs, sampled at disease progression, from a patient treated with ibrutinib. The receptors come from a human donor with chronic lymphocytic leukemia. The CDR3 runs from the conserved cysteine through the conserved F or W. Each record gives: D gene, J gene, clone size, V gene, CDR3 protein, CDR3 DNA. D genes are given only for firm matches. A clone size is listed for some rows: how often the clone was seen (once, few, many), or a class if it is expanded.

.	TRBJ2-1	.	TRBV5-1	CASSLGGRTSDEQFF	TGCGCCAGCAGCTTGGGTGGCAGAACGTCAGATGAGCAGTTCTTC
.	TRBJ2-1	.	TRBV28	CASSLQDPYNEQFF	TGTGCCAGCAGTTTACAGGACCCCTACAATGAGCAGTTCTTC
TRBD2	TRBJ2-1	.	TRBV5-1	CASSLASGIYNEQFF	TGCGCCAGCAGCTTGGCTAGCGGGATTTACAATGAGCAGTTCTTC
.	TRBJ2-3	.	TRBV11-3	CASSLRTTGGGTDTQYF	TGTGCCAGCAGCTTAAGGACCACGGGCGGTGGCACAGATACGCAGTATTTT
.	TRBJ2-5	.	TRBV15	CATSRKVQETQYF	TGTGCCACCAGCAGAAAGGTTCAAGAGACCCAGTACTTC
.	TRBJ2-5	.	TRBV27	CASPFEDLTQYF	TGTGCCAGCCCTTTCGAGGATTTGACCCAGTACTTC
.	TRBJ1-2	.	TRBV7-9	CASTPQGMHGYTF	TGTGCCAGCACCCCACAGGGAATGCATGGCTACACCTTC
.	TRBJ2-7	.	TRBV14	CASSHLDEQYF	TGTGCCAGCAGCCACCTGGACGAGCAGTACTTC
.	TRBJ2-1	.	TRBV11-2	CASSSNVDEQFF	TGTGCCAGCAGCTCAAACGTGGATGAGCAGTTCTTC
.	TRBJ1-1	.	TRBV5-1	CASTGYDTEAFF	TGCGCCAGCACAGGGTACGACACTGAAGCTTTCTTT
.	TRBJ1-3	.	TRBV30	CAWSGDRGLGNTIYF	TGTGCCTGGAGTGGGGACCGTGGCCTTGGAAACACCATATATTTT
.	TRBJ2-7	few	TRBV29-1	CSVEMVSYEQYF	TGCAGCGTTGAAATGGTCTCCTACGAGCAGTACTTC
TRBD1	TRBJ1-4	.	TRBV4-3	CASSQALPGTVNEKLFF	TGCGCCAGCAGCCAAGCCCTCCCGGGGACAGTTAATGAAAAACTGTTTTTT